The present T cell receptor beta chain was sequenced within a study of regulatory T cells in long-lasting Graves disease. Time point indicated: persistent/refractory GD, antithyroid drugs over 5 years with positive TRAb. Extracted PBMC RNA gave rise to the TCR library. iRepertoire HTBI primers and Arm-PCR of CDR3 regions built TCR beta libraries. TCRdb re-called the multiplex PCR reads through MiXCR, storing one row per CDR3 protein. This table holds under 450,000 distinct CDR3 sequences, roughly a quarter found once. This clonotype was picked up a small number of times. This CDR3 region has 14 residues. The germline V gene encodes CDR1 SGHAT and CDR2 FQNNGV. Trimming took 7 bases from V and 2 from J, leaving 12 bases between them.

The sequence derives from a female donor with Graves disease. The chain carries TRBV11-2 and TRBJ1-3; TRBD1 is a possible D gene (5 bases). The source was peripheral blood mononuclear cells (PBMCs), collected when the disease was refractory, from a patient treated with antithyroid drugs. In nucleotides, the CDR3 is TGTGCCAGCACCCAGGCAGGGACTGGAAACACCATATATTTT. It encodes CASTQAGTGNTIYF.